Listed below are T cell receptor beta chains from one sample, sequenced in a study of a mutant IDH1 vaccine in newly diagnosed glioma. Generated by immunoSEQ multiplex PCR, the TCRdb table keeps only in-frame clones and is missing some. The table lists roughly 34,000 clones, over 50% of them singletons. No antigen has been identified for these receptors. This specimen consisted of PBMCs, obtained from a glioma patient whose treatment included an IDH1 peptide vaccine. These TCRs come from a woman aged 18-29 years with glioma. Each CDR3 is given with its conserved first and last residue. The D gene is left open where the match is weak. The size entry is marked missing in some rows and otherwise reads once, few, many or a size class.

D gene	clone size	V gene	CDR3 protein
NA	few	TRBV4-1	CASTLRPDSPNANTGELFF
NA	few	TRBV12-2	CASRFSLSSGRTGELFF
TRBD2	NA	TRBV27	CASSEASGSGSIQYF
TRBD1	once	TRBV6-5	CASSYSRTGDSYEQYF
TRBD1	NA	TRBV6-5	CASSYSDRGSYEQYF
TRBD2	NA	TRBV5-1	CASSFAGGQTDTQYF
NA	NA	TRBV2	CASSENKEIYNEQFF
TRBD1	NA	TRBV18	CASSPGTGGNQPQHF
NA	few	TRBV2	CASTQGGREKLFF
NA	NA	TRBV28	CASSPSINEQFF
TRBD2	NA	TRBV27	CASAGLAAADTQYF
TRBD1	NA	TRBV4-1	CASSQEEGAGRGYTF
NA	NA	TRBV5-1	CASSSGTTNEKLFF
NA	NA	TRBV2	CASRGGSEAQYF
NA	NA	TRBV5-1	CASSVGGRENNQPQHF
NA	NA	TRBV5-6	CASLTGGANTGELFF
TRBD1	NA	TRBV9	CASSVGGGTAEAFF
NA	once	TRBV10-3	CAISESGPGYGYTF
NA	NA	TRBV28	CASSPGVIGEKLFF
NA	NA	TRBV21-1	CASSKAWRTGANQPQHF
NA	NA	TRBV6-5	CASSVKTGSSYEQYF
TRBD1	few	TRBV29-1	CSVVSLGQVGGQGANEQYF
NA	NA	TRBV6-1	CASTPVRGEIEQFF
TRBD1	few	TRBV5-5	CASSLAAGGYTEAFF
NA	NA	TRBV7-9	CASSQRGSSYNSPLHF
NA	once	TRBV4-3	CASSQVQGNNEQFF
NA	NA	TRBV5-6	CASSDPGQPVRGYTF
TRBD2	NA	TRBV5-1	CASSVTSASNTGELFF
NA	NA	TRBV18	CASSPGSLVLNTGELFF
TRBD1	NA	TRBV7-9	CASSWLMTGGVDSPLHF
TRBD1	NA	TRBV7-9	CASSRPGTGPANYGYTF
NA	NA	TRBV2	CASSLRQTINEKLFF
NA	NA	TRBV4-1	CASSQATRGGRETTDTQYF
NA	NA	TRBV10-3	CAISESRGHEAFF